This T cell receptor beta chain was recorded in a study of CD8 T cells in ankylosing spondylitis. Study results and caveats: Earlier studies detected some motif variants in reactive arthritis synovial fluid and blood. Ankylosing spondylitis blood appeared to be characterized by a TCR beta motif of about eight highly homologous variants.

Quantitative 5'-RACE with molecular barcodes generated TCR beta libraries. MiXCR, applied by TCRdb to the 5' RACE reads, yields one record per CDR3 protein. This repertoire shows roughly 670,000 distinct CDR3 sequences, around 20% found once; its top ten account for about 20%. CDR3 size: 17 residues. The trim removed 1 base at V and 2 bases at J, leaving 5 bases unmatched. CDR1 is SGHVS and CDR2 is FQNEAQ in the germline V gene. The sample holds one count of this clonotype. Its antigen is unknown. The rearrangement links TRBV7-8 to TRBJ2-6; 7 nucleotides match TRBD2. The source material was blood, either unsorted or a sorted T cell fraction (not recorded which). The receptor comes from a male donor with ankylosing spondylitis. DNA of the CDR3: TGTGCCAGCAGCTTAGTCGGGGGGAGGGCTGGGGCCAACGTCCTGACTTTC. It translates to CASSLVGGRAGANVLTF.